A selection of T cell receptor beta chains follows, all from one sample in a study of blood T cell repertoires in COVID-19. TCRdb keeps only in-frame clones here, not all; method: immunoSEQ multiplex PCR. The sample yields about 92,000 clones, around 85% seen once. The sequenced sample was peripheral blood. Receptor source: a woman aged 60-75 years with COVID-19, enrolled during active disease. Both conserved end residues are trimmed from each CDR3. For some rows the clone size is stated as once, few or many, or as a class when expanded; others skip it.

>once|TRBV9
ASSVGGTQAEAF
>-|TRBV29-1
SVPGAPARNTEAF
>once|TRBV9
ASSSTSGRNTGELF
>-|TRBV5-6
ASSSVTSGYTDTQY
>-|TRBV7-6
ASSASSGETYEQY
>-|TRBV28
ASSLGGAVRETQY
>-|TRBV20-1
SASGTRYQETQY
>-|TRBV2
ASSLISSGDYNEQF
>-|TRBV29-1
SAPGTGGFTEAF
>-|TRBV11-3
ASSPGTSGGAWETQY
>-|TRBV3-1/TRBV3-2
ASSQPGGVYGYT
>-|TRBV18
ASSRRENTEAF
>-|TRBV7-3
ASSSHMNTEAF